The 29 T cell receptor beta chains below were found in one sample sequenced in a study of molecular identifiers for immune sequencing clone quantification. One entry per CDR3 protein results from TCRdb running MiXCR on the PCR reads. Of over 85,000 distinct CDR3 sequences in the sample, 35% are singletons; the top ten hold less than 10%. Sequenced: naive CD8+ T cells from blood, with Jurkat cell RNA spiked in. Specified subset: FACS-sorted CD8+CD4-CCR7+CD45RA+ naive T cells. The receptors here all came from a human donor in good health. Some libraries in this study had Jurkat cell RNA spiked in.

For this clonotype: A much larger clone is a single base away; this may be a read error. This chain connects TRBV28 to TRBJ1-3; no clear D. CDR1 MDHEN and CDR2 SYDVKM come from the germline V gene. The CDR3 spans 15 residues. V shed 5 bases and J shed 4 bases, with 15 bases lying between them. The CDR3 region is CASSVGPPPGNTIYF. The CDR3 bases are TGTGCCAGCAGTGTAGGCCCGCCACCAGGAAACACCATATATTTT.

This clonotype was seen more than once but under ten times. The chain employs TRBV7-9 and TRBJ2-7, with TRBD2 identical over 12 bases. CDR1 and CDR2 from the germline V gene are SEHNR and FQNEAQ (reference sequence). The J segment lost 2 bases and the V segment lost 2 bases, leaving 7 bases of the junction unmatched. The CDR3 length is 17 residues. The CDR3 protein is CASSLPRGLAGPYEQYF. CDR3 bases: TGTGCCAGCAGCTTACCCCGCGGACTAGCGGGGCCCTACGAGCAGTACTTC.

As regards this clonotype: Given a much more abundant clone one base away, this may be a read error. The chain carries TRBV5-3 and TRBJ2-7; TRBD2 matches 8 bases. TRBV5-3 qualifies as an ORF whose function is uncertain. The CDR3 runs to 13 residues. DNA for the CDR3: TGTACCAGCAGCGGCGGGAGGACCTACGAGCAGTACTTC. Translation: CTSSGGRTYEQYF.

This clonotype appeared a few times. The chain has TRBV12-3 or TRBV12-4 and TRBJ2-5; the D is unclear. The CDR3 spans 12 residues. V was clipped by 3 bases and J by 5 bases, with 7 bases between them. CDR3 nucleotides: TGTGCCAGCAGTTTCTGGGGTGAGACCCAGTACTTC. It translates to CASSFWGETQYF.

The rearrangement links TRBV28 to TRBJ2-2, with 7 positions matching TRBD1. The V gene's germline CDR1 is MDHEN and CDR2 SYDVKM. CDR3 length: 14 amino acids. The ends lost 10 bases at V and 3 bases at J; junction bases unmatched: 8. The CDR3 loop is CATRRQGDTGELFF. The CDR3 DNA reads as TGTGCCACAAGACGTCAGGGGGACACCGGGGAGCTGTTTTTT.

This clonotype was counted at least ten times. The DNA for the CDR3 is TGTGCCAGCAGCGCCATCACGCCAGGGAGCGGTGAGACCCAGTACTTC. Translating it yields CASSAITPGSGETQYF. The V and J genes are TRBV5-6 and TRBJ2-5; TRBD1 or TRBD2 may be the D gene (5 bases each). The CDR3 is 16 residues long. V was clipped by 4 bases and J by 5 bases, with 21 bases between them. Germline V gene data show CDR1 as SGHDT and CDR2 as YYEEEE.

The chain recombines TRBV6-6 with TRBJ2-3; D unclear. The CDR3 length is 16 residues. V lost 2 bases, J lost 1 base, and 13 bases lay in between. Germline CDR1 MNHNY, CDR2 SVGAGI (reference sequence). Here the CDR3 reads CASSYHGALGTDTQYF. The CDR3 DNA is TGTGCCAGCAGTTACCACGGAGCCCTTGGCACAGATACGCAGTATTTT.

The table lists this clonotype with a few counts. The chain recombines TRBV4-2 with TRBJ2-5; D ambiguous. V lost 2 bases, J lost 1 base, and 2 bases lay in between. Germline-derived CDR1 and CDR2 are LGHNA and YNFKEQ. CDR3 length equals 12 residues. The CDR3 bases are TGTGCCAGCAGCCAACTCCAAGAGACCCAGTACTTC. It specifies CASSQLQETQYF.

This clonotype has just a few counts. The chain links TRBV5-3 to TRBJ2-5; 10 nucleotides align to TRBD2. Being an ORF, TRBV5-3 has a function that is uncertain. V was pared by 8 bases and J by 5 bases, with 12 bases of the junction left unmatched. The CDR3 sequence is 15 residues long. This CDR3 reads CASSEGISGGETQYF. CDR3 in DNA: TGTGCCAGCAGCGAAGGGATTAGCGGGGGGGAGACCCAGTACTTC.

In the case of this clonotype: A much larger clone differs by one base, so this may be a read error. This is likely a read error, given that the CDR3 carries no conserved phenylalanine or tryptophan at its end. V usage is TRBV13 and J usage is TRBJ2-1; D gene ambiguous. In germline, CDR1 is PRHDT, CDR2 FYEKMQ (reference sequence). This CDR3 comprises 15 residues. The V gene lost 5 bases and the J gene lost 6 bases, with 17 bases spanning the gap. This chain's CDR3 is CASSPPSPSPNEQFY. The CDR3 region has the DNA TGTGCCAGCAGCCCGCCGAGCCCTAGTCCCAATGAGCAGTTCTAC.

This clonotype was detected a few times. V is TRBV4-2 and J is TRBJ2-7; D might be TRBD1 (7 bases). The CDR3 sequence is 16 residues long. V was trimmed by 2 bases and J by 2 bases, leaving 16 bases between them. Germline lookup yields CDR1 LGHNA and CDR2 YNFKEQ. CDR3 in DNA: TGTGCCAGCAGCCAACCCCGGCAGGGGGGACCCTACGAGCAGTACTTC. Amino acids: CASSQPRQGGPYEQYF.

A few counts support this clonotype. The V and J genes are TRBV5-8 and TRBJ1-5; D unclear. The CDR3 totals 17 residues. Germline V CDR1 and CDR2: SGHTS, YDEGEE. Trimming left V 1 base short and J 0 bases short, with 14 bases between. The CDR3 region is CASSLSPHKYSNQPQHF. The CDR3 nucleotides read TGTGCCAGCAGCTTGAGCCCCCACAAATATAGCAATCAGCCCCAGCATTTT.

The rearrangement uses TRBV19 and TRBJ2-3, with 8 nucleotides matching TRBD1. The CDR3 totals 12 residues. Germline CDR1 reads LNHDA; CDR2 reads SQIVND (reference sequence). V dropped 7 bases and J dropped 6; count of bases not matched to a gene: 3. CDR3 amino acids: CASNRGDDTQYF. The CDR3 region has the DNA TGTGCCAGTAACAGGGGGGATGATACGCAGTATTTT.

In its sample, this clonotype was seen a few times. The V call is TRBV10-2, the J call TRBJ2-2; no firm D call. This CDR3 spans 11 amino acids. The V gene's germline CDR1 is WSHSY and CDR2 SAAADI. V dropped 7 bases and J dropped 7 bases, with 7 bases sitting between them. Written as DNA, the CDR3 is TGCGCCAGCACGGTTAGCGGGGAGCTGTTTTTT. Its protein product is CASTVSGELFF.

This clonotype has a count of ten or more. The V and J genes are TRBV5-6 and TRBJ2-6; the D is unclear. CDR1 SGHDT and CDR2 YYEEEE come from the germline V gene. CDR3 length: 16 residues. V shed 4 bases and J shed 0 bases, with 11 bases lying between them. The CDR3 region is CASSPDWVSGANVLTF. CDR3 bases: TGTGCCAGCAGCCCCGATTGGGTCTCTGGGGCCAACGTCCTGACTTTC.

J is TRBJ1-5 and V is TRBV15; D gene ambiguous. V was shortened by 3 bases and J by 9 bases, with 12 bases between the two germline ends. Germline CDR1 reads LNHNV; CDR2 reads YYDKDF (reference sequence). This CDR3 region has 13 residues. CDR3 in amino acids: CATSRGSRPPQHF. The CDR3 nucleotides are TGTGCCACCAGCAGGGGATCACGACCGCCCCAGCATTTT. Variable domain in full (rest from reference TRBV15 and TRBJ1-5): DAMVIQNPRYQVTQFGKPVTLSCSQTLNHNVMYWYQQKSSQAPKLLFHYYDKDFNNEADTPDNFQSRRPNTSFCFLDIRSPGLGDTAMYLCATSRGSRPPQHFGDGTRLSIL.

On this clonotype: Sequence at one end of the junction differs from germline and may be a read error. The genes are TRBV4-3 and TRBJ1-4; D may be TRBD1 (6 bases). The germline gives CDR1 LGHNA, CDR2 YSLEER. CDR3 length equals 11 residues. In DNA, the CDR3 is TGCGCCAGCAGCCAGCACAGGGCGACCGGTTTT. Its protein is CASSQHRATGF.

The chain combines TRBV28 with TRBJ1-3; D is possibly TRBD1 (5 bases). The CDR3 extends over 18 amino acids. From germline, CDR1 is MDHEN and CDR2 SYDVKM. With 4 bases removed from V and 0 bases from J, the gap between germline ends came to 19 bases. CDR3 residues: CASSYPYVNGHSGNTIYF. Here the CDR3 DNA reads TGTGCCAGCAGTTATCCCTATGTGAACGGACACTCTGGAAACACCATATATTTT.

This clonotype was seen a single time. It is likely a read error, because the conserved phenylalanine at the end of the CDR3 is missing. The V gene is TRBV15, the J gene TRBJ2-3; D unresolved. Germline V CDR1 and CDR2: LNHNV, YYDKDF (reference sequence). The CDR3 runs 13 residues. Trimming removed 8 bases from V and 4 bases from J, with 13 bases in between. In DNA, the CDR3 is TGTGCCACCGCCGGGCCCTCAGCAGATACGCAGTATATT. The encoded protein is CATAGPSADTQYI.

This clonotype showed up just a few times. The V gene is TRBV3-1, the J gene TRBJ2-7, with 8 bases lining up with TRBD2. Trimming at V came to 3 bases and at J to 3 bases, leaving 7 bases not matched to a gene. This CDR3 has 15 residues. Germline CDR1 and CDR2: LGHDT and YNNKEL (reference sequence). In DNA form, the CDR3 reads TGTGCCAGCAGCCAGGGACTAGAATGGGGCTACGAGCAGTACTTC. Translation gives CASSQGLEWGYEQYF.

V and J are TRBV12-3 or TRBV12-4 and TRBJ2-2, with 8 bases aligning to TRBD1. This CDR3 has 14 amino acids. The J segment lost 7 bases and the V segment lost 7 bases, leaving 8 bases of the junction unmatched. The CDR3: CASNFRGQIGELFF. In DNA, the CDR3 is TGTGCCAGCAACTTCAGGGGGCAGATCGGGGAGCTGTTTTTT.

The chain employs TRBV19 and TRBJ2-2, with unresolved D. The germline V and J ends were trimmed by 3 bases and 1 base, with 6 bases remaining between them. From germline, CDR1 is LNHDA and CDR2 SQIVND (reference sequence). This CDR3 is built from 14 residues. This chain's CDR3 is CASSIVGNTGELFF. For the CDR3, the DNA is TGTGCCAGTAGTATCGTGGGGAACACCGGGGAGCTGTTTTTT.

The chain combines TRBV20-1 with TRBJ1-5; no clear D gene. Trimming shortened V by 0 bases and J by 6 bases, and 15 bases separated the two germline ends. The CDR3 is 15 residues long. Germline-derived CDR1 and CDR2 are DFQATT and SNEGSKA (reference sequence). The CDR3 here is CSARDLGGTGQPQHF. In DNA form, the CDR3 reads TGCAGTGCTAGAGATCTGGGAGGAACTGGTCAGCCCCAGCATTTT.

This clonotype was detected ten times or more. J is TRBJ2-3 and V is TRBV7-9; TRBD2 aligns across 12 bases. The CDR3 totals 16 residues. With V trimmed by 6 bases and J by 3 bases, 7 bases remained unmatched. Germline V gene data show CDR1 as SEHNR and CDR2 as FQNEAQ (reference sequence). The CDR3 here is CASSSTSGRYTDTQYF. The CDR3 DNA follows: TGTGCCAGCAGTTCTACTAGCGGGAGGTATACAGATACGCAGTATTTT.

The chain carries TRBV7-9 and TRBJ2-1; D is possibly TRBD1 (6 bases). Germline loops: CDR1 SEHNR, CDR2 FQNEAQ (reference sequence). With 2 bases removed from V and 9 bases from J, the gap between germline ends came to 11 bases. The CDR3 contains 13 residues. The CDR3 region is CASSLIVGGEQFF. DNA for the CDR3: TGTGCCAGCAGCTTAATAGTAGGGGGTGAGCAGTTCTTC.

The rearrangement joins TRBV24-1 to TRBJ2-3; D gene unclear. V shed 4 bases and J shed 4 bases, with 26 bases lying between them. The CDR3 sequence is 19 residues long. Germline CDR1 and CDR2: KGHDR and SFDVKD. The CDR3 region has the DNA TGTGCCACCAGTGACCCAACGTTCTGGGCTGAAGGGTACGCAGATACGCAGTATTTT. Its protein product is CATSDPTFWAEGYADTQYF.

The V call is TRBV20-1, the J call TRBJ2-7; 8 bases agree with TRBD1. The ends lost 5 bases at V and 3 bases at J; junction bases unmatched: 12. Germline V gene sequence: CDR1 DFQATT, CDR2 SNEGSKA (reference sequence). The CDR3 sequence is 15 residues long. The CDR3 bases are TGCAGTGCTGCCTGGGCGACAACAGGGGGCTACGAGCAGTACTTC. Amino acids: CSAAWATTGGYEQYF.

The sample holds a few counts of this clonotype. V and J are TRBV5-1 and TRBJ1-6; 8 nucleotides agree with TRBD1. V shed 1 base, J shed 6 bases, and the junction held 6 bases outside the gene matches. This CDR3 comprises 16 residues. Looked up from germline, CDR1 is SGHRS and CDR2 is YFSETQ. The CDR3 DNA is TGCGCCAGCAGCTTGCTCGCGGGACAGGCTAATTCACCCCTCCACTTT. Protein: CASSLLAGQANSPLHF.

This clonotype occurred many times. The chain carries TRBV19 and TRBJ1-5; D call uncertain. Deletions cut 1 base from V and 0 bases from J, with 10 bases between. In germline, CDR1 is LNHDA, CDR2 SQIVND (reference sequence). There are 16 residues in the CDR3. The CDR3 bases are TGTGCCAGTAGTATAGGCCGATTTTATAGCAATCAGCCCCAGCATTTT. This sequence encodes CASSIGRFYSNQPQHF.